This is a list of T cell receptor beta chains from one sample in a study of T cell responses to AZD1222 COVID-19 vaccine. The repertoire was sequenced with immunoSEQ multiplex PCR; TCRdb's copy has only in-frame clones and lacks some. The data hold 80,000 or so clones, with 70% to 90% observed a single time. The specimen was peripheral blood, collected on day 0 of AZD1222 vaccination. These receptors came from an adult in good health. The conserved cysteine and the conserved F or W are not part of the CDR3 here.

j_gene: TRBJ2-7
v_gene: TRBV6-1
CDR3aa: ASSDRGTSSYEQY

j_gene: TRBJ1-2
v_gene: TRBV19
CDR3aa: ASSLSGEGRGVGGYT

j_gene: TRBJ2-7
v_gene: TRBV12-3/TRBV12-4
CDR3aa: ASSQGLSYEQY

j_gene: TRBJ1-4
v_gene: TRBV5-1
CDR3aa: ASGQGLSNEKLF

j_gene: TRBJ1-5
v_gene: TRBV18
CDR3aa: ASSPGTGPGNQPQH

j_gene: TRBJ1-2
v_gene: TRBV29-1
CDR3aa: SVYQGGYGYT

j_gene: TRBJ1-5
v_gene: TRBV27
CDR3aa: ASSYTGTSNQPQH

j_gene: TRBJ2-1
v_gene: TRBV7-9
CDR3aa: ASSLGVSGRAGEQF

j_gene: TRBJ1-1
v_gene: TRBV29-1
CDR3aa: SVAWGTEAF

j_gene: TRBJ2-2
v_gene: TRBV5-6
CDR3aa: ASSLSFPGELF

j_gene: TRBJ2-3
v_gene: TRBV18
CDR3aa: ASSQGVKTQY

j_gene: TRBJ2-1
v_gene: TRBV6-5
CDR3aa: ASKLNGYSNNEQF

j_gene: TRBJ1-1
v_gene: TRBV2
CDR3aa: ASRVSRTEAF

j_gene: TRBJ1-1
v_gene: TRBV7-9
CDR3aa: ASSLITAAF

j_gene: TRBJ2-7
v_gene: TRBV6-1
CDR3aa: ASRPPGQGTYEQY

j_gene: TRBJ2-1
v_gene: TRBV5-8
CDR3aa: ASIRQGRDEQF

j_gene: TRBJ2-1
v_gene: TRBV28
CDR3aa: ASSQWARANYNEQF

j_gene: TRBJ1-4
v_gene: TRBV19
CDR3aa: ASRPDTGSGEKLF

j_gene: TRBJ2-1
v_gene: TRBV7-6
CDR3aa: ASSQRQGPYNEQF

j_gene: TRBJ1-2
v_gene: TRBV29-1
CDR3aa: SAGQGGYGYT

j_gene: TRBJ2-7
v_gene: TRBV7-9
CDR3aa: ASGVLTTSGSRYEQY

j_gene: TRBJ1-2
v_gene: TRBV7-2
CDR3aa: ASTTGLGYT

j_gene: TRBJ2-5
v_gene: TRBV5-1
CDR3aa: ASRGQQETQY

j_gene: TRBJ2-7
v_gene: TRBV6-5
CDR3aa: ASSTTGGEDEQY

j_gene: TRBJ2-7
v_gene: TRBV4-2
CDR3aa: ASSQGGGVGYEQY

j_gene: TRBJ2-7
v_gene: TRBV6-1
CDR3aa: ASSEKARQGASEQY

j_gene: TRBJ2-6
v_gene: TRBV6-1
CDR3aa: ASSEVGLAGGANVLT

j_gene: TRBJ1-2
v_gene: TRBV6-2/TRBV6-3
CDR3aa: ASSGQGYGYT

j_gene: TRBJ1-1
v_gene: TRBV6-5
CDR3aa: ASSSLVGVEAF

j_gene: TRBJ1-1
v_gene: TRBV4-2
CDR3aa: ASSPPDRDTEAF

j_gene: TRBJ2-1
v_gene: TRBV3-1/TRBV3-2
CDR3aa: ASSQDGRTQF

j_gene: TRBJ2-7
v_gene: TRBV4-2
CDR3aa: ASSQKVAAVNYEQY

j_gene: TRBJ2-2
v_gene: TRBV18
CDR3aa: ASSVGIRGDTGELF

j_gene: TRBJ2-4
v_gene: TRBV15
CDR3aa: ATSLSTALGKNIQY

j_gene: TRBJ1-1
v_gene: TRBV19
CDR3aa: ASSIEGTGNTEAF

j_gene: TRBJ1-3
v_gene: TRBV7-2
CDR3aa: ASSLTQGDTIY

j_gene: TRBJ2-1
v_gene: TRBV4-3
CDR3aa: ASSQGWSPPYNEQF

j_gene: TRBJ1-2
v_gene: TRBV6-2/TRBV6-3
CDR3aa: ASSYSMGPGSQGGYT

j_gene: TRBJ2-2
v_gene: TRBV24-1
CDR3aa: ATSDPRSTDSTGELF

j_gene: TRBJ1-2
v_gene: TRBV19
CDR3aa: ASSPPLETYGYT

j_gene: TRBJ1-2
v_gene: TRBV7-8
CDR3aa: ASSLGGPAYGYT

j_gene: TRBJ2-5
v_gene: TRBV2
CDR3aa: ASSKRVSAETQY

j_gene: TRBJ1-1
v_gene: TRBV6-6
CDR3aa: ASSSRQRNTEAF

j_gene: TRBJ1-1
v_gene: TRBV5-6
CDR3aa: ASSLVLIDQAF

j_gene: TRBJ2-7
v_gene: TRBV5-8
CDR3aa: ASSFGTGRYEQY

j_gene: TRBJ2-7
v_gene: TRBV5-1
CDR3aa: ASTPGPAYEQY

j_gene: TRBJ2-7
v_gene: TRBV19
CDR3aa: ASSIDVRYEQY

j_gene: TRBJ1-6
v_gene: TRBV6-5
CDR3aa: ASSLGTEGNSPLH

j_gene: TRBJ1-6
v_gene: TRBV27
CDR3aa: ASSLNRVESPLH